This T cell receptor (beta chain) emerged from a study of spatial heterogeneity in lung cancer. Turning to the study itself: An average of more than ten raw reads was observed per unique TCR and UMI combination.

Documented time point: sample taken at primary tumor resection. Unsorted whole RNA from tumor, nontumor lung or frozen PBMC underwent sequencing. Trimming shortened V by 5 bases and J by 1 base, and 15 bases separated the two germline ends. This CDR3 is built from 16 residues. Germline assignment: CDR1 MNHEY and CDR2 SMNVEV (reference sequence). There are many counts of this clonotype. Its antigen is as yet unknown. Study-wide points: Tumor TCRs that were ubiquitous and expanded showed up in blood more at resection than follow-up.

TCRdb re-called the 5' RACE reads through MiXCR, storing one row per CDR3 protein. The sample shows more than 8,000 distinct CDR3 sequences, roughly 6% of them seen only once. The rearrangement joins TRBV27 to TRBJ2-1; D tentatively reads TRBD1 or TRBD2 (5 bases each). The clonotype comes from a male donor with early-stage non-small cell lung cancer. Sequences were derived from PBMCs, sampled at surgery. The CDR3, as DNA: TGTGCCAGCAGTCCTACAGAGGGGTGGTCCTACAATGAGCAGTTCTTC. Translating gives CASSPTEGWSYNEQFF.